The clone carrying this TCR beta chain was picked up a small number of times. Its antigen is still unknown. Described time point: after preoperative PTX-NDP chemotherapy. The data were obtained in a study of esophageal squamous cell carcinoma under preoperative chemotherapy. Findings and caveats of the study: Peripheral T cells migrating into the tumor appeared to partly supply post-treatment tumor-infiltrating lymphocytes.

CDR1 and CDR2 (germline): SGHNT, YENEEA. This CDR3 comprises 15 residues. TCRdb called the PCR reads again in MiXCR, with one record for every CDR3 protein. The sample has some 32,000 distinct CDR3 sequences; less than 65% are singletons. Sample collection occurred from a patient given preoperative chemotherapy. The TCR comes from a human donor with esophageal squamous cell carcinoma. The donor label of this sample is uncertain. The V gene is TRBV11-3, the J gene TRBJ2-7, with 9 bases lining up with TRBD1. The last part of the DNA fits TRBJ2-5 better; the J call may be wrong. The DNA of the CDR3 is TGTGCCAGCAGCTCCCCGGGACAGGGTGAAGAGACCCAGTACTTC. Amino acids: CASSSPGQGEETQYF.